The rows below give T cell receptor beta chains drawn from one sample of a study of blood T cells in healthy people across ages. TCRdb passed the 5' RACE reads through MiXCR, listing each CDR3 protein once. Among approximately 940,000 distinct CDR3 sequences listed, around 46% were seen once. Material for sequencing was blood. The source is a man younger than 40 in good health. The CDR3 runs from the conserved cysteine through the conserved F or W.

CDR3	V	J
CASSLSTSGGTQYF	TRBV27	TRBJ2-3
CASGSSSGEVETQYF	TRBV27	TRBJ2-5
CASSPYRGTYEQYF	TRBV5-1	TRBJ2-7
CASSWRQMNTEAFF	TRBV13	TRBJ1-1
CASSLAYGGGGSDTQYF	TRBV7-2	TRBJ2-3
CARSSRTSSREQFF	TRBV5-3	TRBJ2-1
CASSNGGDEQYF	TRBV4-1	TRBJ2-5
CATSRGSTGPENNQPQHF	TRBV15	TRBJ1-5
CASCRTGSYEQYF	TRBV6-2/TRBV6-3	TRBJ2-7
CASSYPDRHQHF	TRBV6-2/TRBV6-3	TRBJ1-5
CSVTDIARSGNTIYF	TRBV29-1	TRBJ1-3
CASSPTSGLSSYEQYF	TRBV6-5	TRBJ2-7
CASSYGYNEQYF	TRBV11-2	TRBJ2-7
CASSWKTGTSDEQYF	TRBV7-8	TRBJ2-7
CSARDRDSFTEQYF	TRBV20-1	.
CASKIEDRGETQYF	TRBV7-9	TRBJ2-5
CASSGTVSDTQYF	TRBV4-3	TRBJ2-3
CASSYSNREDNLYEQYF	TRBV6-2/TRBV6-3	TRBJ2-7
CASSSSSGQAGEEQFF	TRBV7-9	TRBJ2-1
CASSQDRSRVDEQFF	TRBV25-1	TRBJ2-1
CASSYVGAPYNEQFF	TRBV6-2/TRBV6-3	TRBJ2-1
CASSLTGRNEQYF	TRBV6-5	TRBJ2-7
CASSQAHRGETQYF	TRBV3-1	.
CASSPGPLGDEQFF	TRBV7-3	TRBJ2-1
CASSFFGTSRDHEQYF	TRBV28	TRBJ2-7
CASSPVGRINEQFF	TRBV7-9	TRBJ2-1
CATEAAGELFF	TRBV11-1	TRBJ2-2
CASSLATDRGKSGYTF	TRBV7-2	TRBJ1-2
CASSQWDRGRSNYGYTF	TRBV3-1	TRBJ1-2
CAWSPFTEAFF	TRBV30	TRBJ1-1
CASSPTAKNAETQYF	TRBV6-6	TRBJ2-5
CAISDDGTGNQPQHF	TRBV10-3	TRBJ1-5
CAITQAEGHYGYTF	TRBV10-3	TRBJ1-2
CASSLDFSSSYNEQFF	TRBV27	TRBJ2-1
CTSSFIGGANVLTF	TRBV5-1	TRBJ2-6
CASSLTVPSGGGQETQYF	TRBV11-1	.
CASSVRQTYEQYF	TRBV5-5	TRBJ2-7
CASSDRAGYEQYF	TRBV7-2	TRBJ2-7
CASSSTSGGPETQYF	TRBV6-5	TRBJ2-5
CVSSQAASLADTQYF	TRBV3-1	TRBJ2-3
CASSESDGGAYGYTF	TRBV6-4	TRBJ1-2
CASSPWGLDKDEQFF	TRBV4-1	TRBJ2-1
CASSQVWGHGNQPQHF	TRBV4-3	TRBJ1-5
CASTDSFSYEQYF	TRBV4-2	TRBJ2-7
CSAIGESAYGYTF	TRBV20-1	TRBJ1-2
CASSNTQDSGLREQYF	TRBV7-9	TRBJ2-7
CASSSPDRANYGYTF	TRBV6-2/TRBV6-3	TRBJ1-2
CASSVEGLAGGITTDTQYF	TRBV9	TRBJ2-3
CSASSDSRGYGYTF	TRBV20-1	TRBJ1-2
CATSDPWLAGGNNEQFF	TRBV24-1	TRBJ2-1
CASSRTSARSSYNEQFF	TRBV3-1	TRBJ2-1
CATSGHRDLTDTQYF	TRBV24-1	TRBJ2-3
CASSLPSTQSNEQFF	TRBV5-1	TRBJ2-1
CASSEQAGQQYF	TRBV10-1	TRBJ2-7
CSAVTSPEAFF	TRBV29-1	TRBJ1-1